This T cell receptor beta chain was documented in a study of neurological immune-mediated disorders. Findings of the study overall: CDR3 amino acid sequences of expanded clones were not shared across subjects, a result suggesting private repertoires in all groups. HTLV-1-associated myelopathy had the most TCR clonal expansion, while multiple sclerosis had the least, a level that fell below healthy controls.

This clonotype was found many times. Its antigen is not known. 5'RACE with 10-nucleotide random UMIs produced the cDNA. MiXCR, run by TCRdb on the 5' RACE reads, gives a single entry per CDR3 protein. The sample records approximately 41,000 distinct CDR3 sequences, roughly 15% being singletons. Germline lookup yields CDR1 MNHEY and CDR2 SMNVEV (reference sequence). The ends were cut back, 3 bases at V and 2 bases at J, with 10 bases in the middle. The CDR3 extends over 14 amino acids. Each sorted-subset library came from some 980,000 CD4+ or CD8+ T cells. What was sequenced was CD4+ T cells from blood. The TCR sequence derives from an older woman with HTLV-1-associated myelopathy (HAM/TSP). This chain uses TRBV27 with TRBJ1-1; no clear D gene. The CDR3 here is CASSFPGHNTEAFF. DNA of the CDR3: TGTGCCAGCAGTTTCCCCGGCCATAACACTGAAGCTTTCTTT.